The 19 T cell receptor beta chains given below trace back to one sample, sequenced in a study of cytotoxic CD8 clonotypes in ibrutinib-treated CLL. The protocol was immunoSEQ multiplex PCR, while the TCRdb copy is restricted to in-frame clones and leaves out a portion. The table has about 250,000 clones, around 70% seen once. Sequencing used PBMCs, obtained after 24 months of ibrutinib treatment. These receptors came from a human donor with chronic lymphocytic leukemia.

The chain has TRBV30 and TRBJ2-7; 9 positions agree with TRBD1. Germline CDR1 and CDR2: GTSNPN and SVGIG (reference sequence). The CDR3 contains 14 residues. V trimming: 4 bases; J trimming: 3 bases; junction bases outside the gene matches: 7. In DNA form, the CDR3 reads TGTGCCTGGACCGGCAGGACAGGGGTCTACGAGCAGTACTTC. Encoded protein: CAWTGRTGVYEQYF.

The chain combines TRBV4-1 with TRBJ2-7; D uncertain. CDR1 is MGHRA and CDR2 is YSYEKL in the germline V gene. Trimming shortened V by 3 bases and J by 3 bases, and 9 bases separated the two germline ends. The CDR3 is 13 amino acids. CDR3 residues: CASSHHRDYEQYF. DNA for the CDR3: TGCGCCAGCAGCCACCACAGAGACTACGAGCAGTACTTC.

The chain couples TRBV6-5 to TRBJ2-7, with D uncertain. Between the trimmed V and J ends, which lost 2 bases and 1 base, there was a span of 9 bases. Looked up from germline, CDR1 is MNHEY and CDR2 is SVGAGI. The CDR3 covers 14 residues. The CDR3 sequence: CASSYGSGSYEQYF. DNA of the CDR3: TGTGCCAGCAGTTACGGTTCAGGTTCCTACGAGCAGTACTTC.

This clone has just a few counts. The CDR3 sequence is CAWSPIEGGRHGYTF. The CDR3 coding sequence is TGTGCCTGGAGCCCCATCGAAGGGGGAAGACATGGCTACACCTTC. V gene TRBV30 combines with J gene TRBJ1-2; perhaps TRBD1 as D (6 bases). This CDR3 is 15 amino acids long. The V and J ends lost 3 bases and 6 bases respectively, with 20 bases between them. Looked up from germline, CDR1 is GTSNPN and CDR2 is SVGIG (reference sequence).

J is TRBJ2-3 and V is TRBV30, with 11 bases that match TRBD1. V dropped 5 bases and J dropped 5; count of bases not matched to a gene: 3. Germline loops: CDR1 GTSNPN, CDR2 SVGIG (reference sequence). The CDR3 is 13 amino acids. CDR3 in DNA: TGTGCCTGGGGACAGGGGGCAATAGATACGCAGTATTTT. It specifies CAWGQGAIDTQYF.

The CDR3: CASSIPGNNYGYTF. The CDR3 nucleotides read TGTGCCAGTAGTATACCGGGGAATAACTATGGCTACACCTTC. The chain employs TRBV19 and TRBJ1-2; D is undetermined. Looked up from germline, CDR1 is LNHDA and CDR2 is SQIVND (reference sequence). Trimming cost V 2 bases and J 1 base, with 8 bases left between them. The CDR3 sequence is 14 residues long.

This clone was found once. The chain uses TRBV2 and TRBJ1-1, with TRBD1 matching over 8 bases. Germline CDR1 SNHLY, CDR2 FYNNEI. This CDR3 contains 14 residues. V shed 6 bases and J 3 bases; nucleotides not matched to a gene: 6. The CDR3 is CASRDRAGDTEAFF. Written as DNA, the CDR3 is TGTGCCAGCAGGGACAGGGCGGGAGACACTGAAGCTTTCTTT.

The chain joins TRBV4-2 to TRBJ1-2; D is ambiguous. CDR1 is LGHNA and CDR2 is YNFKEQ in the germline V gene. The V and J ends lost 10 bases and 2 bases respectively, with 11 bases between them. This CDR3 region has 12 residues. Here the CDR3 reads CATEGGNYGYTF. The DNA for the CDR3 is TGTGCCACCGAGGGAGGGAACTATGGCTACACCTTC.

The V and J genes are TRBV29-1 and TRBJ1-4, with 11 positions matching TRBD1. The trim removed 7 bases at V and 8 bases at J, leaving 6 bases unmatched. The CDR3 has 13 residues. CDR1 is SQVTM, CDR2 ANQGSEA, per germline. CDR3 amino acids: CSGTGGPREKLFF. The CDR3 DNA reads as TGCAGCGGGACAGGGGGCCCGCGGGAAAAACTGTTTTTT.

This chain links TRBV28 with TRBJ1-2; 7 bases are shared with TRBD1. The CDR3 consists of 15 residues. Germline CDR1 is MDHEN and CDR2 is SYDVKM. Trimming removed 5 bases from V and 2 bases from J; junction bases left unmatched: 8. CDR3 DNA: TGTGCCAGCAGTAGCCGGACAGGAAAGAACTATGGCTACACCTTC. This gives the protein CASSSRTGKNYGYTF.

This clone was seen a few times. The chain combines TRBV5-1 with TRBJ2-7; tentatively, D is TRBD2 (5 bases). Germline loops: CDR1 SGHRS, CDR2 YFSETQ. The CDR3 contains 13 residues. V lost 1 base, J lost 6 bases, and 11 bases lay in between. CDR3 DNA sequence: TGCGCCAGCAGCTTGCCCGTCGCGGGCGAGCAGTACTTC. This encodes CASSLPVAGEQYF.

CDR3: CASKSGQANSYEQYF. For the CDR3, the DNA is TGTGCCAGCAAATCAGGACAGGCAAATTCCTACGAGCAGTACTTC. The V gene is TRBV6-1, the J gene TRBJ2-7; 7 nucleotides agree with TRBD1. The CDR3 loop spans 15 amino acids. CDR1 is MNHNS, CDR2 SASEGT, per germline. V was pared by 7 bases and J by 1 base, with 10 bases of the junction left unmatched.

The V and J genes are TRBV28 and TRBJ2-5; the D is unclear. Germline loops: CDR1 MDHEN, CDR2 SYDVKM. The CDR3 contains 13 residues. V lost 4 bases to trimming and J lost 5 bases, with 11 bases between them. The CDR3 reads CASSSSMQETQYF. The CDR3 coding sequence is TGTGCCAGCAGTTCATCCATGCAGGAGACCCAGTACTTC.

The J gene is TRBJ1-5, the V gene TRBV5-1; 7 nucleotides align to TRBD1. The V gene's germline CDR1 is SGHRS and CDR2 YFSETQ. The junction had 7 bases not matched to a gene; V was cut back by 0 bases and J by 1 base. The CDR3 has 17 residues. CDR3 loop: CASSLGQGGSSNQPQHF. The DNA for the CDR3 is TGCGCCAGCAGCTTGGGACAGGGTGGTTCCAGCAATCAGCCCCAGCATTTT.

This clone was seen once. The chain has TRBV28 and TRBJ2-1; D unresolved. This CDR3 contains 16 residues. The germline V and J ends were trimmed by 1 base and 6 bases, with 16 bases remaining between them. CDR1 and CDR2 from the germline V gene are MDHEN and SYDVKM. The DNA of the CDR3 is TGTGCCAGCAGTTTATCGTCGGCAAGTTATTTCAATGAGCAGTTCTTC. It yields the protein CASSLSSASYFNEQFF.

This clone was picked up one time. The chain employs TRBV15 and TRBJ2-7, with unresolved D. V lost 0 bases and J 10 bases, leaving 16 bases between the germline ends. Germline CDR1 and CDR2: LNHNV and YYDKDF (reference sequence). The CDR3 length is 14 residues. The CDR3 reads CATSRDFASEVQYF. The CDR3 DNA follows: TGTGCCACCAGCAGAGATTTCGCCTCCGAGGTCCAGTACTTC. The variable domain in full, completed from reference TRBV15 and TRBJ2-7, reads DAMVIQNPRYQVTQFGKPVTLSCSQTLNHNVMYWYQQKSSQAPKLLFHYYDKDFNNEADTPDNFQSRRPNTSFCFLDIRSPGLGDTAMYLCATSRDFASEVQYFGPGTRLTVT.

This chain connects TRBV5-1 to TRBJ1-2; D is unresolved. Germline CDR1 SGHRS, CDR2 YFSETQ. Between the trimmed V and J ends, which lost 0 bases and 6 bases, there was a span of 15 bases. The CDR3 runs 15 residues. CDR3 in amino acids: CASSLAPGLSDGYTF. CDR3 DNA sequence: TGCGCCAGCAGCTTGGCCCCGGGCCTCTCTGATGGCTACACCTTC.

The rearrangement joins TRBV15 to TRBJ1-5, with D tentatively TRBD1 (5 bases). V shed 3 bases and J shed 11 bases, with 11 bases lying between them. CDR1 and CDR2 from the germline V gene are LNHNV and YYDKDF (reference sequence). This CDR3 spans 12 amino acids. The CDR3 is CATSREAGAQHF. The CDR3 region has the DNA TGTGCCACCAGCAGGGAAGCGGGGGCCCAGCATTTT.

V gene TRBV19 combines with J gene TRBJ2-7; D is undetermined. Germline CDR1 and CDR2: LNHDA and SQIVND (reference sequence). V was shortened by 1 base and J by 2 bases, with 6 bases between the two germline ends. The CDR3 sequence is 13 residues long. The CDR3 DNA follows: TGTGCCAGTAGTATAGTCGGCGCCTACGAGCAGTACTTC. Translation gives CASSIVGAYEQYF.